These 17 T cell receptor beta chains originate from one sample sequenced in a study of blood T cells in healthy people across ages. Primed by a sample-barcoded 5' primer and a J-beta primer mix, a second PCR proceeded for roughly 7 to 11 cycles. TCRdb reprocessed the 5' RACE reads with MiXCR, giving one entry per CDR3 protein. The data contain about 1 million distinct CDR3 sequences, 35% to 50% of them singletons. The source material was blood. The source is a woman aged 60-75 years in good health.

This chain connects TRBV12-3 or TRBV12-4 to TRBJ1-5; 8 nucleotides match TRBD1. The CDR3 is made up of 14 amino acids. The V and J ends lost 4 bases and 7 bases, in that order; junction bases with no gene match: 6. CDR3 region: CASSSGQGRQPQHF. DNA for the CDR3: TGTGCCAGCAGTTCCGGACAGGGTCGGCAGCCCCAGCATTTT.

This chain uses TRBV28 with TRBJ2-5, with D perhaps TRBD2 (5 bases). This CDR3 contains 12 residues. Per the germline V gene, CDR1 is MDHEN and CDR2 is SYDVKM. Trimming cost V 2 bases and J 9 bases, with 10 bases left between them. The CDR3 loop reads CASSLGGRAQYF. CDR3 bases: TGTGCCAGCAGTTTAGGAGGTAGGGCCCAGTACTTC.

The CDR3 loop is CASSLTGLAGHSDTQYF. CDR3 DNA sequence: TGTGCCAGCAGCCTGACCGGACTAGCGGGACACTCAGATACGCAGTATTTT. V is TRBV7-2 and J is TRBJ2-3; 12 nucleotides match TRBD2. Germline V CDR1 and CDR2: SGHTA, FQGNSA. The CDR3 is 17 amino acids. J was trimmed by 4 bases and V by 5 bases; bases with no gene match: 10.

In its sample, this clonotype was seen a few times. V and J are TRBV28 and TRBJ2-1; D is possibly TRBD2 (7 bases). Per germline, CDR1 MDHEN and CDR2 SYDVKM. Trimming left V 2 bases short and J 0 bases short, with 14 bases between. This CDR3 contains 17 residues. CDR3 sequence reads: CASSLRGASSSYNEQFF. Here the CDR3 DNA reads TGTGCCAGCAGTTTACGGGGGGCATCCAGCTCCTACAATGAGCAGTTCTTC.

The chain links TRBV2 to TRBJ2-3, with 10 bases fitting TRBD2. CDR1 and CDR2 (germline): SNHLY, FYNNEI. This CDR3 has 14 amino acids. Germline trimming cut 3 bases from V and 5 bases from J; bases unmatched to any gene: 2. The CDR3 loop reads CASSDSGRLDTQYF. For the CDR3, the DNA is TGTGCCAGCAGTGATAGCGGGAGGTTAGATACGCAGTATTTT.

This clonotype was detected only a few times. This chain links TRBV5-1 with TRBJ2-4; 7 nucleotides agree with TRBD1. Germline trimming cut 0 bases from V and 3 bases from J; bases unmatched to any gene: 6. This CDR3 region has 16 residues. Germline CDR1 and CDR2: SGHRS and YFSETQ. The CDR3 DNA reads TGCGCCAGCAGCTTGGGTCAGGGACAGTACAAAAACATTCAGTACTTC. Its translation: CASSLGQGQYKNIQYF.

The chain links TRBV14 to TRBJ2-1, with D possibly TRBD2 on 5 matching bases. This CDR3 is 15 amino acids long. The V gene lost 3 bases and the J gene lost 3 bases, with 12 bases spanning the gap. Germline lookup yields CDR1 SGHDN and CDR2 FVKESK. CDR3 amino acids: CASSQARALYNEQFF. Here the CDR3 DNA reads TGTGCCAGCAGCCAGGCGCGGGCCCTCTACAATGAGCAGTTCTTC. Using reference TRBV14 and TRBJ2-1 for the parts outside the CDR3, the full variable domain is EAGVTQFPSHSVIEKGQTVTLRCDPISGHDNLYWYRRVMGKEIKFLLHFVKESKQDESGMPNNRFLAERTGGTYSTLKVQPAELEDSGVYFCASSQARALYNEQFFGPGTRLTVL.

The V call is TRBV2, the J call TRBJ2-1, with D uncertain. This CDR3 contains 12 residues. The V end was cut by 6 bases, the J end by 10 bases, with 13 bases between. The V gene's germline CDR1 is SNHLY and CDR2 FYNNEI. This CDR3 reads CASSPRQYEQFF. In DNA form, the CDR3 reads TGTGCCAGCAGCCCTCGCCAGTACGAGCAGTTCTTC.

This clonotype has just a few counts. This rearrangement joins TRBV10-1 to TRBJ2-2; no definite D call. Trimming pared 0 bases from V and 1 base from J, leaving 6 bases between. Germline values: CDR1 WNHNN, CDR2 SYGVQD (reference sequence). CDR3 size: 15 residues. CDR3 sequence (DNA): TGCGCCAGCAGTGAGTCGACCCAGAACACCGGGGAGCTGTTTTTT. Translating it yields CASSESTQNTGELFF.

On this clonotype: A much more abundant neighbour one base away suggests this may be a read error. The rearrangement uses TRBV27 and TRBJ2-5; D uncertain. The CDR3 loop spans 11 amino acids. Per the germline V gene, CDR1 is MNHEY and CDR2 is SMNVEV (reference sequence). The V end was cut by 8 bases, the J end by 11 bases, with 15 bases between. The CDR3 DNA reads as TGTGCCAGCGTTCAGTTGAATGAGCAGTACTTC. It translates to CASVQLNEQYF.

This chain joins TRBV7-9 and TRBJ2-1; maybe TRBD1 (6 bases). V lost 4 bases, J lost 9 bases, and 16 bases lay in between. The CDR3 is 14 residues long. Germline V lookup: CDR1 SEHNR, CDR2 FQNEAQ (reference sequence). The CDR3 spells CASSSPRVGAEQFF. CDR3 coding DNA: TGTGCCAGCAGCTCCCCGAGGGTGGGGGCTGAGCAGTTCTTC.

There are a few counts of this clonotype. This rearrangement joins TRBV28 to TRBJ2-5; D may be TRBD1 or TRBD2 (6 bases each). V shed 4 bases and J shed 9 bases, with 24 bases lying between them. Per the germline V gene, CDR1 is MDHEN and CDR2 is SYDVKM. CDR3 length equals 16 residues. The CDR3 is CASSSGVRGSLWAQYF. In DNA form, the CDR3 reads TGTGCCAGCAGTTCGGGGGTCAGGGGTAGTCTTTGGGCCCAGTACTTC.

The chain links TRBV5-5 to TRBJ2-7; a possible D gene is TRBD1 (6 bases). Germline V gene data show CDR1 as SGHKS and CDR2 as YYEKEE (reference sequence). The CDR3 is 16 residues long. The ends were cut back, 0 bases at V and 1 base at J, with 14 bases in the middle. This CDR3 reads CASSLGQLQGSYEQYF. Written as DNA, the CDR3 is TGTGCCAGCAGCTTGGGCCAATTGCAGGGGTCCTACGAGCAGTACTTC.

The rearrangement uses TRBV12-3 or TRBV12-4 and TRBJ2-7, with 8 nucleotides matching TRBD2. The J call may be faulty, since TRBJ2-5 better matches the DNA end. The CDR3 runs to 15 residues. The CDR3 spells CASSLVAGGSETQYF. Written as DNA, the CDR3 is TGTGCCAGCAGTTTAGTTGCGGGAGGATCTGAGACCCAGTACTTC.

In nucleotides, the CDR3 is TGTGCCAGCAGCTTGGACTTCAGCTCCTACGAGCAGTACTTC. Its protein product is CASSLDFSSYEQYF. This chain uses TRBV7-2 with TRBJ2-7, with TRBD2 as a possible D gene (5 bases). CDR3 length: 14 residues. V dropped 3 bases and J dropped 0 bases, with 9 bases sitting between them. The V gene's germline CDR1 is SGHTA and CDR2 FQGNSA.

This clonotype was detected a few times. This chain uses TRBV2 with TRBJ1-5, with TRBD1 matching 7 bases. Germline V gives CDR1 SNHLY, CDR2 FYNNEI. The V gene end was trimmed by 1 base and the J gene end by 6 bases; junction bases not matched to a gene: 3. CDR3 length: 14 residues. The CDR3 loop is CASSEGQGSQPQHF. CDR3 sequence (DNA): TGTGCCAGCAGTGAAGGACAGGGTAGTCAGCCCCAGCATTTT.

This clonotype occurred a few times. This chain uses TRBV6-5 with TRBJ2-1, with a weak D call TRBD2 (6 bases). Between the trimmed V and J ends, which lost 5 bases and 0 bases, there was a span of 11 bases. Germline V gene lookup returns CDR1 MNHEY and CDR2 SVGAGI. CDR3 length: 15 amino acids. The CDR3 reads CASSQNGGSYNEQFF. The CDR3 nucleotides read TGTGCCAGCAGTCAAAACGGGGGCTCCTACAATGAGCAGTTCTTC.